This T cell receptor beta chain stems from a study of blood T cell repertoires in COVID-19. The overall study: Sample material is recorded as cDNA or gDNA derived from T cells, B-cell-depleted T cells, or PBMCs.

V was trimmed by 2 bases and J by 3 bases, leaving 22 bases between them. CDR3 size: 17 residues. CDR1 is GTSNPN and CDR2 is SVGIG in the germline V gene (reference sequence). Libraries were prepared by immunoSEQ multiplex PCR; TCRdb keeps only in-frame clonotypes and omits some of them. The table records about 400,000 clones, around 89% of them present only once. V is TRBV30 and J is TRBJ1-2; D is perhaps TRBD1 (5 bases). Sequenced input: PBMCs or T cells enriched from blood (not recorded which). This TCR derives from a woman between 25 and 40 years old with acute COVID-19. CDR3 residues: CAWSSLWRGPADYGYTF. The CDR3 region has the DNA TGTGCCTGGAGTAGCTTATGGAGGGGCCCCGCCGACTATGGCTACACCTTC.